This T cell receptor (beta chain) was sequenced in a study of blood T cell repertoires in COVID-19. The CDR3 sequence is 14 residues long. V was cut by 0 bases and J by 4 bases, with 10 bases left in between. Germline V gene data show CDR1 as SGHRS and CDR2 as YFSETQ. TCRdb's table, derived via immunoSEQ multiplex PCR, lists solely in-frame clones and lacks some. The profile covers over 250,000 clones, with 65% to 85% appearing a single time and roughly 1.5% taken by the ten largest. This chain uses TRBV5-1 with TRBJ2-5; D unclear. This receptor was identified in a human donor with COVID-19, enrolled during active disease. The donor label of this sample is uncertain. Sample: peripheral blood. The CDR3 protein is CASSLVSPGETQYF. The CDR3 DNA sequence: TGCGCCAGCAGCTTGGTGTCCCCCGGAGAGACCCAGTACTTC. Supplemented by reference TRBV5-1 and TRBJ2-5, the full variable domain reads KAGVTQTPRYLIKTRGQQVTLSCSPISGHRSVSWYQQTPGQGLQFLFEYFSETQRNKGNFPGRFSGRQFSNSRSEMNVSTLELGDSALYLCASSLVSPGETQYFGPGTRLLVL.